Presented here are 8 T cell receptor beta chains from one specimen sequenced in a study of blood T cell repertoires in COVID-19. Generated by immunoSEQ multiplex PCR, the TCRdb table keeps only in-frame clones and is missing some. The sample contains 170,000 or so clones, 70% to 90% of which appear only once. Sequenced input: peripheral blood. These receptors were collected from a man in his sixties with COVID-19, enrolled during active disease.

The chain joins TRBV18 to TRBJ2-1, with 10 bases aligning to TRBD2. Germline V gene data show CDR1 as KGHSH and CDR2 as LQKENI. V lost 3 bases, J lost 6 bases, and 5 bases stayed unmatched. This CDR3 is built from 15 residues. As DNA, the CDR3 is TGTGCCAGCTCACCTGAGCGGGGGGGCTTCAATGAGCAGTTCTTC. Its translation is CASSPERGGFNEQFF.

This chain uses TRBV2 with TRBJ2-1; 10 nucleotides match TRBD1. This CDR3 is 15 amino acids long. Germline CDR1 SNHLY, CDR2 FYNNEI. V was clipped by 5 bases and J by 2 bases; unmatched bases: 3. The CDR3 is CASSRDRGPYNEQFF. In nucleotides, the CDR3 is TGTGCCAGCAGTAGGGACAGGGGTCCCTACAATGAGCAGTTCTTC.

The V call is TRBV6-5, the J call TRBJ1-3, with D uncertain. The CDR3 extends over 15 amino acids. Trimming removed 6 bases at V and 4 bases at J, with 16 bases between. The germline gives CDR1 MNHEY, CDR2 SVGAGI. The CDR3 nucleotides read TGTGCCAGCAGCTTTCGCTTGGAGCGGGGAAACACCATATATTTT. Encoded protein: CASSFRLERGNTIYF.

The V call is TRBV6-1, the J call TRBJ2-5; D is perhaps TRBD2 (7 bases). Per the germline V gene, CDR1 is MNHNS and CDR2 is SASEGT. The length of the CDR3 is 15 residues. V gave up 1 base and J gave up 5 bases, with 14 bases separating them. The CDR3 region has the DNA TGTGCCAGCAGTGAAGACGGGGGGCGGGAGGAGACCCAGTACTTC. It codes for CASSEDGGREETQYF.

This clone came up a few times. This rearrangement joins TRBV29-1 to TRBJ1-1; TRBD1 agrees at 9 bases. The trim removed 6 bases at V and 7 bases at J, leaving 9 bases unmatched. CDR3 length: 13 residues. Germline-derived CDR1 and CDR2 are SQVTM and ANQGSEA. Here the CDR3 DNA reads TGCAGCGTCGAGGGGACAGGGAAACTTGAAGCTTTCTTT. This encodes CSVEGTGKLEAFF. The full variable domain, in which reference TRBV29-1 and TRBJ1-1 provide the parts outside the CDR3, is SAVISQKPSRDICQRGTSLTIQCQVDSQVTMMFWYRQQPGQSLTLIATANQGSEATYESGFVIDKFPISRPNLTFSTLTVSNMSPEDSSIYLCSVEGTGKLEAFFGQGTRLTVV.

The V call is TRBV6-5, the J call TRBJ2-1; 8 nucleotides match TRBD2. The CDR3 covers 15 residues. With 2 bases clipped from V and 4 bases from J, the junction kept 4 bases outside the gene matches. Germline loops: CDR1 MNHEY, CDR2 SVGAGI. CDR3 coding DNA: TGTGCCAGCAGTTACGAACTAGCGGTTTACAATGAGCAGTTCTTC. As protein: CASSYELAVYNEQFF.

V and J are TRBV19 and TRBJ1-1, with D maybe TRBD1 (5 bases). This CDR3 is 14 amino acids long. The V end lost 6 bases, the J end lost 3 bases, and 14 bases lay between the germline ends. CDR1 is LNHDA, CDR2 SQIVND, per germline (reference sequence). This chain's CDR3 is CASRRSGGDTEAFF. The CDR3 DNA is TGTGCCAGTAGACGCTCGGGGGGGGACACTGAAGCTTTCTTT.

The rearrangement links TRBV18 to TRBJ1-1; 8 bases line up with TRBD1. The germline CDR1 and CDR2 sequences are KGHSH and LQKENI. V lost 3 bases and J lost 1; bases outside the gene matches: 4. This CDR3 has 15 amino acids. The CDR3, as DNA: TGTGCCAGCTCACCCCAGGGACAGGAGAACACTGAAGCTTTCTTT. Translating it yields CASSPQGQENTEAFF.